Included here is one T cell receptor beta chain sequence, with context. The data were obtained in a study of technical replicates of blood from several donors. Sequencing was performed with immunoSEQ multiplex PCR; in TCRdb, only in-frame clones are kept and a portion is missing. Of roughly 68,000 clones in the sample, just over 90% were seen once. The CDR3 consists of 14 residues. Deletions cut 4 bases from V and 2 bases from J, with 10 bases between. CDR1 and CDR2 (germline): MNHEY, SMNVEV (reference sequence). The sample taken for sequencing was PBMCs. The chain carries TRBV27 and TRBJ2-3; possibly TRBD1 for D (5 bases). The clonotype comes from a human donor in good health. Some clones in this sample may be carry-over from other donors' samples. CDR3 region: CASSSKGATDTQYF. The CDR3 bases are TGTGCCAGCAGTTCGAAAGGGGCCACAGATACGCAGTATTTT.